This TCR beta chain was identified during a study of molecular identifiers for immune sequencing clone quantification. The wider study: RNA from approximately 20,000 or 100,000 naive CD8 cells was split five ways in replicates, with four sequenced. Study-wide findings and caveats: Clones above 20 RNA copies held over 97% of effector molecules, under 1% in naive cells.

The CD8+CD4-CCR7+CD45RA+ phenotype defined the sorted naive CD8 T cells. V lost 8 bases and J 4 bases, leaving 19 bases between the germline ends. The CDR3 totals 14 residues. Using its own MiXCR run on the PCR reads, TCRdb lists one record per CDR3 protein. The sample yields some 650,000 distinct CDR3 sequences, nearly 20% seen once. In regard to this clonotype: The antigen remains undetermined. This may be a read error: a much more frequent sequence differs by one nucleotide.

The source is a human donor in good health. Some libraries in this study had Jurkat cell RNA spiked in. This chain links TRBV5-3 with TRBJ2-7, with D possibly TRBD1 on 6 matching bases. TRBV5-3 carries the ORF label, with uncertain function. The sample was naive CD8+ T cells from blood, with Jurkat cell RNA spiked in. Stated subset: FACS-sorted CD8+CD4-CCR7+CD45RA+ naive T cells. The CDR3 loop is CASTPLEGEYEQYF. The CDR3 DNA sequence: TGTGCCAGCACACCCCTTGAGGGGGAATACGAGCAGTACTTC.